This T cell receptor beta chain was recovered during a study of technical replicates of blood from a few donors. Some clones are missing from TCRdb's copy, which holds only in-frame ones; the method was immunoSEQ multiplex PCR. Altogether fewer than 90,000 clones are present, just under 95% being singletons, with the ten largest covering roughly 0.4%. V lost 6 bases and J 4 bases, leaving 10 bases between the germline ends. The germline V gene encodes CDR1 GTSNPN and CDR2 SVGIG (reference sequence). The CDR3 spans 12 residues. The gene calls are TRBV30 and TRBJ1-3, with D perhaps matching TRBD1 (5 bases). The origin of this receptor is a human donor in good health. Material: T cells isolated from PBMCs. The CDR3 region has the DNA TGTGCCTGTATCCGGACAGGAAACACCATATATTTT. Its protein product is CACIRTGNTIYF.